The entry below gives a single T cell receptor (beta chain) sequence along with its context. The CDR3 extends over 14 amino acids. From germline, CDR1 is SGHAT and CDR2 FQNNGV. V dropped 2 bases and J dropped 8 bases, with 13 bases sitting between them. This record comes from a study of blood T cell repertoires in COVID-19. Looking at the study overall: Samples taken during acute and convalescent COVID-19 were collected in the United States, Italy and Spain.

Profiling relied on immunoSEQ multiplex PCR, and the TCRdb table lists in-frame clones only, not all of them. This sample has under 200,000 clones, with approximately 85% found just once. Specimen: peripheral blood. The chain has TRBV11-2 and TRBJ2-4, with D perhaps TRBD2 (7 bases). The receptor was derived from a woman between 45 and 60 years old with COVID-19, enrolled during active disease. The CDR3 reads CASSLKLGGDIQYF. The CDR3 nucleotides are TGTGCCAGCAGCTTAAAATTAGGGGGGGACATTCAGTACTTC.